Presented here are 28 T cell receptor beta chains from one specimen sequenced in a study of cytomegalovirus exposure and HLA in healthy donors. Repertoires were generated with immunoSEQ multiplex PCR, while TCRdb's copy carries only in-frame clones and drops some. The data hold about 72,000 clones, with 85% to 95% observed a single time. Sequencing used PBMCs. All receptors come from a woman aged 18-29 years in good health and CMV-seropositive.

The chain links TRBV6-1 to TRBJ2-2; 8 bases map to TRBD1. CDR3 length: 16 residues. J lost 4 bases, V lost 2 bases, and 6 bases had no gene match. From germline, CDR1 is MNHNS and CDR2 SASEGT. The CDR3 loop reads CASSELAGGSTGELFF. CDR3 DNA sequence: TGTGCCAGCAGTGAATTAGCAGGGGGCAGCACCGGGGAGCTGTTTTTT.

The V call is TRBV5-8, the J call TRBJ2-3; D gene unclear. V lost 2 bases, J lost 6 bases, and 13 bases lay in between. CDR1 and CDR2 from the germline V gene are SGHTS and YDEGEE. The CDR3 runs to 14 residues. The CDR3 loop reads CASSLSAGSDTQYF. The CDR3 nucleotides read TGTGCCAGCAGCTTATCTGCCGGGTCGGATACGCAGTATTTT.

V and J are TRBV10-1 and TRBJ1-1; 9 bases are a match to TRBD1. Germline V gene data show CDR1 as WNHNN and CDR2 as SYGVQD (reference sequence). The ends lost 7 bases at V and 0 bases at J; junction bases unmatched: 12. The CDR3 consists of 17 residues. The DNA for the CDR3 is TGCGCCAGCATCACGAAGGGGACAGGGACCATGAACACTGAAGCTTTCTTT. Its translation is CASITKGTGTMNTEAFF.

The chain employs TRBV13 and TRBJ1-4; D may be TRBD1 (6 bases). Germline V lookup: CDR1 PRHDT, CDR2 FYEKMQ (reference sequence). The CDR3 spans 14 residues. Trimming stripped 0 bases from V and 4 bases from J, with 6 bases between. Written as DNA, the CDR3 is TGTGCCAGCAGCTTAGGACAGGGTAATGAAAAACTGTTTTTT. As protein: CASSLGQGNEKLFF.

In its sample, this clone was seen once. This chain connects TRBV7-9 to TRBJ2-2; 9 bases fit TRBD2. The CDR3 is 16 amino acids. With 5 bases clipped from V and 4 bases from J, the junction kept 8 bases outside the gene matches. From germline, CDR1 is SEHNR and CDR2 FQNEAQ (reference sequence). CDR3 in amino acids: CASSPLAGMGTGELFF. Written as DNA, the CDR3 is TGTGCCAGCAGCCCACTAGCGGGTATGGGCACCGGGGAGCTGTTTTTT.

J is TRBJ2-2 and V is TRBV2; a possible D gene is TRBD1 (5 bases). CDR1 is SNHLY and CDR2 is FYNNEI in the germline V gene. The V and J ends lost 3 bases and 6 bases respectively, with 8 bases between them. The CDR3 extends over 13 amino acids. The CDR3 DNA reads as TGTGCCAGCAGTGACAGGGCCGCCGGGGAGCTGTTTTTT. It codes for CASSDRAAGELFF.

V gene TRBV18 combines with J gene TRBJ2-1; a possible D gene is TRBD1 (6 bases). The CDR3 is 13 amino acids. Germline V CDR1 and CDR2: KGHSH, LQKENI. V lost 6 bases and J lost 8, with 14 bases in between. CDR3: CASSYRTEDEQFF. The CDR3, as DNA: TGTGCCAGCTCGTACAGGACAGAGGATGAGCAGTTCTTC.

Details on this clone: Other nucleotide sequences from this sample produce the same CDR3. This chain joins TRBV18 and TRBJ1-2; 8 nucleotides line up with TRBD1. Trimming at V came to 3 bases and at J to 8 bases, leaving 8 bases not matched to a gene. CDR3 length equals 14 residues. Per germline, CDR1 KGHSH and CDR2 LQKENI. CDR3 DNA sequence: TGTGCCAGCTCACCTCCCGGACAGGGTCGGGGCTACACCTTC. Protein sequence: CASSPPGQGRGYTF.

The sample holds one count of this clone. The genes are TRBV7-7 and TRBJ2-1; the match to TRBD2 covers 8 bases. Germline lookup yields CDR1 SSHAT and CDR2 FNYEAQ (reference sequence). CDR3 length equals 15 residues. The V gene end was trimmed by 5 bases and the J gene end by 10 bases; junction bases not matched to a gene: 13. The CDR3 region is CASSQQVGGGGEQFF. CDR3 sequence (DNA): TGTGCCAGCAGCCAGCAAGTCGGGGGGGGAGGGGAGCAGTTCTTC.

The V gene is TRBV30, the J gene TRBJ1-5; possible D gene TRBD1, 6 bases. With 2 bases removed from V and 5 bases from J, the gap between germline ends came to 19 bases. CDR1 is GTSNPN, CDR2 SVGIG, per germline (reference sequence). The CDR3 is 16 residues long. CDR3 in amino acids: CAWSRTRGWAHQPQHF. The CDR3 DNA sequence: TGTGCCTGGAGTCGAACCAGGGGTTGGGCACATCAGCCCCAGCATTTT.

The gene calls are TRBV15 and TRBJ1-2; D not resolved. This CDR3 is 15 amino acids long. Germline CDR1 is LNHNV and CDR2 is YYDKDF (reference sequence). V was clipped by 4 bases and J by 5 bases, with 17 bases between them. CDR3 coding DNA: TGTGCCACCAGCAAAGGTACTCAGTCGGAGTATGGCTACACCTTC. Its translation: CATSKGTQSEYGYTF.

This clone has only a few counts. This rearrangement joins TRBV9 to TRBJ2-1, with D tentatively TRBD2 (5 bases). The CDR3 consists of 13 residues. Trimming took 2 bases from V and 3 from J, leaving 6 bases between them. CDR1 and CDR2 (germline): SGDLS, YYNGEE. The CDR3 reads CASSVGDYNEQFF. In DNA, the CDR3 is TGTGCCAGCAGCGTCGGGGACTACAATGAGCAGTTCTTC.

This rearrangement joins TRBV9 to TRBJ1-2; 8 nucleotides agree with TRBD1. The CDR3 extends over 16 amino acids. Germline trimming cut 3 bases from V and 2 bases from J; bases unmatched to any gene: 9. Germline assignment: CDR1 SGDLS and CDR2 YYNGEE. The CDR3 DNA follows: TGTGCCAGCAGCGCCTCGGACAGGGTGTCAAACTATGGCTACACCTTC. It codes for CASSASDRVSNYGYTF.

The chain has TRBV19 and TRBJ1-5; no clear D gene. Germline V gene data show CDR1 as LNHDA and CDR2 as SQIVND (reference sequence). V was clipped by 7 bases and J by 7 bases, with 26 bases between them. CDR3 size: 17 residues. CDR3 coding DNA: TGTGCCAGTACCAATTCCCCAAGGAGGCAGTTGGAACAGCCCCAGCATTTT. Translation gives CASTNSPRRQLEQPQHF. The full variable domain, with the rest looked up from reference TRBV19 and TRBJ1-5, is DGGITQSPKYLFRKEGQNVTLSCEQNLNHDAMYWYRQDPGQGLRLIYYSQIVNDFQKGDIAEGYSVSREKKESFPLTVTSAQKNPTAFYLCASTNSPRRQLEQPQHFGDGTRLSIL.

This chain links TRBV7-2 with TRBJ1-4, with 9 bases that match TRBD1. Looked up from germline, CDR1 is SGHTA and CDR2 is FQGNSA. J gave up 8 bases and V 5 bases, and 15 bases lay outside the gene matches. This CDR3 spans 17 amino acids. CDR3 protein: CASSPLGTGNRNEKLFF. In nucleotides, the CDR3 is TGTGCCAGCAGCCCCCTCGGGACAGGGAATAGAAACGAAAAACTGTTTTTT.

V usage is TRBV29-1 and J usage is TRBJ2-7, with a tentative D call TRBD2 (6 bases). V lost 7 bases, J lost 0 bases, and 19 bases lay in between. The CDR3 is 15 amino acids. Germline loops: CDR1 SQVTM, CDR2 ANQGSEA. The CDR3 loop is CSARYPAGTSYEQYF. CDR3 DNA: TGCAGCGCCCGATACCCTGCGGGGACCTCCTACGAGCAGTACTTC.

The chain employs TRBV7-8 and TRBJ2-1; maybe TRBD2 (6 bases). The CDR3 is 16 amino acids. Trimming stripped 5 bases from V and 2 bases from J, with 16 bases between. CDR1 SGHVS and CDR2 FQNEAQ come from the germline V gene. CDR3 coding DNA: TGTGCCAGCAGCCCAAAGGAGGGGCAGCCCTACAATGAGCAGTTCTTC. This codes for CASSPKEGQPYNEQFF.

V usage is TRBV19 and J usage is TRBJ2-1; 10 bases align to TRBD1. Trimming removed 6 bases from V and 3 bases from J; junction bases left unmatched: 5. This CDR3 contains 15 residues. CDR1 and CDR2 (germline): LNHDA, SQIVND (reference sequence). This CDR3 reads CASSMGTGDYNEQFF. CDR3 in DNA: TGTGCCAGTAGCATGGGGACAGGGGACTACAATGAGCAGTTCTTC.

This chain connects TRBV7-6 to TRBJ2-1; 8 bases line up with TRBD2. Germline CDR1 reads SGHVS; CDR2 reads FNYEAQ. The CDR3 length is 16 residues. V lost 4 bases to trimming and J lost 10 bases; unmatched junction nucleotides: 15. CDR3 in amino acids: CASSSLVGRGRYEQFF. CDR3 nucleotides: TGTGCCAGCAGCTCACTAGTTGGTCGCGGGAGGTACGAGCAGTTCTTC.

This sequence joins TRBV25-1 and TRBJ2-3; 7 bases are shared with TRBD2. J lost 0 bases, V lost 6 bases, and 12 bases had no gene match. The CDR3 covers 17 residues. Germline CDR1 MGHDK, CDR2 SYGVNS. The CDR3 reads CASRGGKLAYSTDTQYF. DNA of the CDR3: TGTGCCAGCAGGGGAGGGAAACTAGCCTATAGCACAGATACGCAGTATTTT.

The chain links TRBV6-1 to TRBJ1-6; D remains unclear. Germline lookup yields CDR1 MNHNS and CDR2 SASEGT. Trimming shortened V by 2 bases and J by 13 bases, and 15 bases separated the two germline ends. There are 14 residues in the CDR3. The CDR3 sequence is CASSESQRRAPLHF. DNA for the CDR3: TGTGCCAGCAGTGAATCCCAGAGGAGAGCCCCCCTCCACTTT.

This chain joins TRBV6-1 and TRBJ1-3; 7 bases match TRBD1. This CDR3 has 14 amino acids. Germline CDR1 MNHNS, CDR2 SASEGT. The V and J ends lost 6 bases and 3 bases, in that order; junction bases with no gene match: 5. The CDR3 nucleotides are TGTGCCAGCAGCTTAAACAGGGGTGGAAACACCATATATTTT. Protein product: CASSLNRGGNTIYF.

This clone occurred once. The chain links TRBV19 to TRBJ1-3, with 7 bases identical to TRBD1. V lost 11 bases and J lost 1; bases outside the gene matches: 11. Per the germline V gene, CDR1 is LNHDA and CDR2 is SQIVND (reference sequence). The CDR3 has 15 residues. In DNA, the CDR3 is TGTGCCGGACGGGACAGAAAATTATCTGGAAACACCATATATTTT. This codes for CAGRDRKLSGNTIYF.

This chain links TRBV9 with TRBJ2-7, with 10 nucleotides matching TRBD2. V trimming: 5 bases; J trimming: 4 bases; junction bases outside the gene matches: 9. This CDR3 comprises 15 residues. Germline CDR1 SGDLS, CDR2 YYNGEE. The CDR3 spells CASSLGTSDYYEQYF. For the CDR3, the DNA is TGTGCCAGCAGTCTCGGGACTAGCGACTATTACGAGCAGTACTTC.

V gene TRBV19 combines with J gene TRBJ2-5, with a tentative D call TRBD1 (5 bases). There are 13 residues in the CDR3. From germline, CDR1 is LNHDA and CDR2 SQIVND (reference sequence). Between the trimmed V and J ends, which lost 6 bases and 5 bases, there was a span of 13 bases. This CDR3 is CASSRVVGETQYF. CDR3 nucleotide sequence: TGTGCCAGTAGCAGGGTCGTCGGGGAGACCCAGTACTTC.

The chain couples TRBV2 to TRBJ2-3, with 8 nucleotides matching TRBD1. This CDR3 is built from 14 residues. Germline trimming cut 6 bases from V and 5 bases from J; bases unmatched to any gene: 7. Per germline, CDR1 SNHLY and CDR2 FYNNEI. CDR3 coding DNA: TGTGCCAGCAGCGCTGGACAGGGAGAAGATACGCAGTATTTT. Protein sequence: CASSAGQGEDTQYF.

This clone has more than one count but fewer than ten. The J gene is TRBJ2-5, the V gene TRBV5-6, with D perhaps matching TRBD2 (6 bases). Trimming removed 3 bases at V and 2 bases at J, with 14 bases between. This CDR3 contains 15 residues. Germline values: CDR1 SGHDT, CDR2 YYEEEE. The CDR3: CASSSVPGAQETQYF. In DNA form, the CDR3 reads TGTGCCAGCAGCTCGGTACCGGGAGCTCAAGAGACCCAGTACTTC.

This chain uses TRBV19 with TRBJ2-2, with no clear D. The CDR3 is 14 amino acids. CDR1 and CDR2 from the germline V gene are LNHDA and SQIVND (reference sequence). V was trimmed by 3 bases and J by 6 bases, leaving 11 bases between them. The CDR3 DNA follows: TGTGCCAGTAGTATTGCCAGTCAGGCCGGGGAGCTGTTTTTT. It is translated as CASSIASQAGELFF. Full variable domain (missing parts from reference TRBV19 and TRBJ2-2): DGGITQSPKYLFRKEGQNVTLSCEQNLNHDAMYWYRQDPGQGLRLIYYSQIVNDFQKGDIAEGYSVSREKKESFPLTVTSAQKNPTAFYLCASSIASQAGELFFGEGSRLTVL.